The rows below give T cell receptor beta chains drawn from one sample of a study of cytomegalovirus exposure and HLA in healthy donors. The assay was immunoSEQ multiplex PCR, and TCRdb's table has in-frame clones only and misses some. Of around 150,000 clones listed, around four fifths are singletons. Material for sequencing was PBMCs. Every receptor here comes from a young man in good health and CMV-seropositive. CDR3s include the opening cysteine and the closing phenylalanine or tryptophan. The D gene is left open where the match is weak. A clone size is listed for some rows: how often the clone was seen (once, few, many), or a class if it is expanded.

J gene: TRBJ1-4
V gene: TRBV10-3
clone size: .
D gene: .
CDR3 DNA: TGTGCCATCCCTGAGCCTCATTTGTCATCCGAAAAACTGTTTTTT
CDR3 protein: CAIPEPHLSSEKLFF

J gene: TRBJ2-7
V gene: TRBV11-2
clone size: .
D gene: TRBD2
CDR3 DNA: TGTGCCAGCAGCTTAGTAGGCGGGGGGATAGACGAGCAGTACTTC
CDR3 protein: CASSLVGGGIDEQYF

J gene: TRBJ1-5
V gene: TRBV5-4
clone size: .
D gene: .
CDR3 DNA: TGTGCCAGCAGCTTGGCAGGTAATCAGCCCCAGCATTTT
CDR3 protein: CASSLAGNQPQHF

J gene: TRBJ2-7
V gene: TRBV7-9
clone size: .
D gene: .
CDR3 DNA: TGTGCCAGCAGCTTATCGGAGGGTAGGGCGCAGTACTTC
CDR3 protein: CASSLSEGRAQYF

J gene: TRBJ1-2
V gene: TRBV5-1
clone size: .
D gene: TRBD1
CDR3 DNA: TGCGCCAGCAGATCAACCGGGACAGGGGATTTTGGCTACACCTTC
CDR3 protein: CASRSTGTGDFGYTF

J gene: TRBJ1-1
V gene: TRBV25-1
clone size: once
D gene: TRBD1
CDR3 DNA: TGTGCCAGCAGTGCCTACGGACAGGGAGGGACTGAAGCTTTCTTT
CDR3 protein: CASSAYGQGGTEAFF

J gene: TRBJ2-5
V gene: TRBV7-3
clone size: .
D gene: TRBD2
CDR3 DNA: TGTGCCAGCAGTCCTAGCGGCCAAGAGACCCAGTACTTC
CDR3 protein: CASSPSGQETQYF

J gene: TRBJ2-3
V gene: TRBV6-5
clone size: .
D gene: .
CDR3 DNA: TGTGCCAGCAGTCTCAGCGGGACGCAGTATTTT
CDR3 protein: CASSLSGTQYF

J gene: TRBJ1-2
V gene: TRBV21-1
clone size: few
D gene: .
CDR3 DNA: TGTGCCAGCAGCAAATCGAGGGACAGGGTGGACTATGGCTACACCTTC
CDR3 protein: CASSKSRDRVDYGYTF

J gene: TRBJ2-2
V gene: TRBV25-1
clone size: .
D gene: .
CDR3 DNA: TGTGCCAGCAGAGGATTAACCGGGACACCCGCGAACACCGGGGAGCTGTTTTTT
CDR3 protein: CASRGLTGTPANTGELFF

J gene: TRBJ1-2
V gene: TRBV29-1
clone size: .
D gene: TRBD1
CDR3 DNA: TGCAGCGTCCCCAGACAGGGGGATAACTATGGCTACACCTTC
CDR3 protein: CSVPRQGDNYGYTF

J gene: TRBJ1-3
V gene: TRBV7-9
clone size: .
D gene: .
CDR3 DNA: TGTGCCAGCAGCTTAGGCGGCGGAAACACCATATATTTT
CDR3 protein: CASSLGGGNTIYF

J gene: TRBJ2-3
V gene: TRBV5-1
clone size: few
D gene: TRBD2
CDR3 DNA: TGCGCCAGCAGCTTAAATAGCGGGGTTAGTGCAGATACGCAGTATTTT
CDR3 protein: CASSLNSGVSADTQYF

J gene: TRBJ1-1
V gene: TRBV4-1
clone size: .
D gene: .
CDR3 DNA: TGCGCCAGCAGCCCCCCCAGGCTGAACACTGAAGCTTTCTTT
CDR3 protein: CASSPPRLNTEAFF

J gene: TRBJ1-2
V gene: TRBV5-6
clone size: .
D gene: TRBD1
CDR3 DNA: TGTGCCAGCAGGGGACAGGGAATGAGCTATGGCTACACCTTC
CDR3 protein: CASRGQGMSYGYTF

J gene: TRBJ2-2
V gene: TRBV5-1
clone size: .
D gene: .
CDR3 DNA: TGCGCCAGCAGCCCCACTATGGACACCGGGGAGCTGTTTTTT
CDR3 protein: CASSPTMDTGELFF

J gene: TRBJ2-2
V gene: TRBV4-3
clone size: .
D gene: TRBD1
CDR3 DNA: TGCGCCAGCAGCGTACAGGGGTTTTCGACCACCGGGGAGCTGTTTTTT
CDR3 protein: CASSVQGFSTTGELFF

J gene: TRBJ1-4
V gene: TRBV5-6
clone size: .
D gene: TRBD1
CDR3 DNA: TGTGCCAGCAGCTCTCAACAGGGGGCGCGAGAAAAACTGTTTTTT
CDR3 protein: CASSSQQGAREKLFF

J gene: TRBJ2-5
V gene: TRBV19
clone size: .
D gene: .
CDR3 DNA: TGTGCCAGTAGTATGTGGGGTGTTAGGGGAGAGACCCAGTACTTC
CDR3 protein: CASSMWGVRGETQYF

J gene: TRBJ2-1
V gene: TRBV4-1
clone size: .
D gene: TRBD2
CDR3 DNA: TGCGCCAGCAGCCAAGGTACAGGGTGGATAGCGGGGCCCCAGTTCTTC
CDR3 protein: CASSQGTGWIAGPQFF

J gene: TRBJ2-7
V gene: TRBV7-8
clone size: many
D gene: .
CDR3 DNA: TGTGCCAGCAGCCCCACGCGGACTCCCTACGAGCAGTACTTC
CDR3 protein: CASSPTRTPYEQYF

J gene: TRBJ2-1
V gene: TRBV9
clone size: .
D gene: .
CDR3 DNA: TGTGCCAGCAGCGTAGGTAACAATGAGCAGTTCTTC
CDR3 protein: CASSVGNNEQFF

J gene: TRBJ1-1
V gene: TRBV20-1
clone size: .
D gene: .
CDR3 DNA: TGCAGTGCTAGGGGAGCAACTGAAGCTTTCTTT
CDR3 protein: CSARGATEAFF

J gene: TRBJ2-3
V gene: TRBV5-6
clone size: .
D gene: TRBD2
CDR3 DNA: TGTGCCAGCAGCTTTGCGGGGGGTACAGATACGCAGTATTTT
CDR3 protein: CASSFAGGTDTQYF

J gene: TRBJ2-3
V gene: TRBV18
clone size: .
D gene: TRBD2
CDR3 DNA: TGTGCCAGCTCCCCGGGACTAGCTGTGGGAGGAGATACGCAGTATTTT
CDR3 protein: CASSPGLAVGGDTQYF

J gene: TRBJ2-1
V gene: TRBV9
clone size: .
D gene: TRBD2
CDR3 DNA: TGTGCCAGCAGCGGGGGCGGACTAGCTAACAATGAGCAGTTCTTC
CDR3 protein: CASSGGGLANNEQFF

J gene: TRBJ1-1
V gene: TRBV29-1
clone size: .
D gene: .
CDR3 DNA: TGCAGCGTTGGGGCAACGGTATCCATGAACACTGAAGCTTTCTTT
CDR3 protein: CSVGATVSMNTEAFF

J gene: TRBJ2-3
V gene: TRBV2
clone size: few
D gene: .
CDR3 DNA: TGTGCCAGCAGTCCTCCTAGGTGGGATACGCAGTATTTT
CDR3 protein: CASSPPRWDTQYF

J gene: TRBJ1-1
V gene: TRBV7-2
clone size: .
D gene: .
CDR3 DNA: TGTGCCAGCAGCCTAAGGGGCAGGTCGGCTTTCTTT
CDR3 protein: CASSLRGRSAFF

J gene: TRBJ1-1
V gene: TRBV7-2
clone size: .
D gene: .
CDR3 DNA: TGTGCCAGCAGCTTCCCAGGGTCCACTGAAGCTTTCTTT
CDR3 protein: CASSFPGSTEAFF

J gene: TRBJ1-5
V gene: TRBV25-1
clone size: .
D gene: TRBD1
CDR3 DNA: TGTGCCAGCAGTGGCGGAGGGGGCGGCAATCAGCCCCAGCATTTT
CDR3 protein: CASSGGGGGNQPQHF

J gene: TRBJ2-7
V gene: TRBV5-1
clone size: .
D gene: TRBD1
CDR3 DNA: TGCGCCAGCAGGGACCCCCCGGGGACAGGGGCGTACGAGCAGTACTTC
CDR3 protein: CASRDPPGTGAYEQYF

J gene: TRBJ2-3
V gene: TRBV9
clone size: .
D gene: TRBD2
CDR3 DNA: TGTGCCAGCAGCGTAGCTACGACTAGCGGGGGGTACACAGATACGCAGTATTTT
CDR3 protein: CASSVATTSGGYTDTQYF

J gene: TRBJ1-1
V gene: TRBV13
clone size: .
D gene: .
CDR3 DNA: TGTGCCAGCAGCTCCAGACGACTTGAGCAGAACACTGAAGCTTTCTTT
CDR3 protein: CASSSRRLEQNTEAFF

J gene: TRBJ1-2
V gene: TRBV5-6
clone size: once
D gene: .
CDR3 DNA: TGTGCCAGCAGCTTGGGACAGGCTAACTATGGCTACACCTTC
CDR3 protein: CASSLGQANYGYTF

J gene: TRBJ1-4
V gene: TRBV18
clone size: .
D gene: .
CDR3 DNA: TGTGCCAGCTCACCGACACGAAGTAATGAAAAACTGTTTTTT
CDR3 protein: CASSPTRSNEKLFF

J gene: TRBJ2-2
V gene: TRBV7-7
clone size: .
D gene: .
CDR3 DNA: TGTGCTAGCAGCTCCCAACTAGCAGACACCGGGGAGCTGTTTTTT
CDR3 protein: CASSSQLADTGELFF

J gene: TRBJ1-1
V gene: TRBV10-2
clone size: .
D gene: .
CDR3 DNA: TGCGCCAGCAGTGGGGGGGTTCCGACTGAAGCTTTCTTT
CDR3 protein: CASSGGVPTEAFF

J gene: TRBJ1-3
V gene: TRBV7-9
clone size: .
D gene: .
CDR3 DNA: TGTGCCAGCAGCTTTCCCCAGATTCACTCTGGAAACACCATATATTTT
CDR3 protein: CASSFPQIHSGNTIYF

J gene: TRBJ1-4
V gene: TRBV18
clone size: .
D gene: TRBD1
CDR3 DNA: TGTGCCAGCTCACCTTCGACAGGGTATGAAAAACTGTTTTTT
CDR3 protein: CASSPSTGYEKLFF

J gene: TRBJ2-7
V gene: TRBV5-1
clone size: .
D gene: TRBD1
CDR3 DNA: TGCGCCAGCAGCCTTAGGCAGGGGGCCTACGAGCAGTACTTC
CDR3 protein: CASSLRQGAYEQYF

J gene: TRBJ1-6
V gene: TRBV11-2
clone size: few
D gene: .
CDR3 DNA: TGTGCCAGCAGCTCGACAGAGCTTTCACCCCTCCACTTT
CDR3 protein: CASSSTELSPLHF

J gene: TRBJ1-6
V gene: TRBV19
clone size: .
D gene: .
CDR3 DNA: TGTGCCAGTAGTATAGCAGGGAATTCACCCCTCCACTTT
CDR3 protein: CASSIAGNSPLHF

J gene: TRBJ2-7
V gene: TRBV7-2
clone size: .
D gene: TRBD1
CDR3 DNA: TGTGCCAGCAGCCAATCCGGGACAGGGGGCGACGAGCAGTACTTC
CDR3 protein: CASSQSGTGGDEQYF

J gene: TRBJ2-5
V gene: TRBV9
clone size: .
D gene: TRBD2
CDR3 DNA: TGTGCCAGCAGCGTAATGGACCAGGGAGGGCAAGAGACCCAGTACTTC
CDR3 protein: CASSVMDQGGQETQYF

J gene: TRBJ1-2
V gene: TRBV4-1
clone size: .
D gene: .
CDR3 DNA: TGCGCCAGCACCAACCGGGACTCAAATAACTATGGCTACACCTTC
CDR3 protein: CASTNRDSNNYGYTF